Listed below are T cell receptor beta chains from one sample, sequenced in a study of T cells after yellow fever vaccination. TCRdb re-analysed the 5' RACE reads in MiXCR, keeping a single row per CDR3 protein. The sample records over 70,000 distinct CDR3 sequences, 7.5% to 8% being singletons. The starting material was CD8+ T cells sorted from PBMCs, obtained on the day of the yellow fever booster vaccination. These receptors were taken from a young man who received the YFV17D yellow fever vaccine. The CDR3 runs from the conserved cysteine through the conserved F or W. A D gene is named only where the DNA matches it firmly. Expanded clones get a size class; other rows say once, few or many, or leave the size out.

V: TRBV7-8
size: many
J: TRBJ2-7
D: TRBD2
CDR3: CASSSGTTWGEQYF
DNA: TGTGCCAGCAGCTCTGGGACTACTTGGGGCGAGCAGTACTTC

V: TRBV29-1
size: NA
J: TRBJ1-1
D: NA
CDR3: CSVEGHGHLFAFF
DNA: TGCAGCGTTGAAGGGCATGGCCACCTTTTTGCTTTCTTT

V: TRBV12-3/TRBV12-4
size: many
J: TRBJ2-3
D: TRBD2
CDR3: CASSLSSGSVDTQYF
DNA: TGTGCCAGCAGTTTATCTAGCGGGAGTGTGGATACGCAGTATTTT

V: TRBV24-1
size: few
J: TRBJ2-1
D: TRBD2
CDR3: CATSDPTSGSPNEQFF
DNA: TGTGCCACCAGTGACCCCACTAGCGGGAGTCCCAATGAGCAGTTCTTC

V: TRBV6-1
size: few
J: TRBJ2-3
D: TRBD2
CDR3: CASSETSGTLDTQYF
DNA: TGTGCCAGCAGTGAAACTAGCGGGACATTAGATACGCAGTATTTT

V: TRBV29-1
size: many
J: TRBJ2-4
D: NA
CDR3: CSASSRAQNIQYF
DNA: TGCAGCGCTAGTTCGCGGGCCCAAAACATTCAGTACTTC

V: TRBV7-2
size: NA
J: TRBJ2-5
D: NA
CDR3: CASSDPFEGWETQYF
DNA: TGTGCCAGCAGCGACCCCTTCGAGGGTTGGGAGACCCAGTACTTC

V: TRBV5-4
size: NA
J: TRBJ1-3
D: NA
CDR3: CASSKFPSDSGNTIYF
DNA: TGTGCCAGCAGCAAATTTCCCAGCGACTCTGGAAACACCATATATTTT

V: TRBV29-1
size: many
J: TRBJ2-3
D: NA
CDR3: CSVQIEAGDTQYF
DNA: TGCAGCGTGCAAATCGAAGCAGGGGATACGCAGTATTTT

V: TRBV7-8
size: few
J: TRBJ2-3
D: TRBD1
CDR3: CASGRQGATDTQYF
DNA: TGTGCCAGCGGGAGACAGGGGGCCACGGATACGCAGTATTTT

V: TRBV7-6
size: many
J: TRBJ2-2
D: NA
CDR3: CASSLVANTGELFF
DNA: TGTGCCAGCAGCTTAGTCGCGAACACCGGGGAGCTGTTTTTT

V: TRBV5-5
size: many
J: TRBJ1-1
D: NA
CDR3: CASSFLHPEAFF
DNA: TGTGCCAGCAGCTTCCTACACCCTGAAGCTTTCTTT

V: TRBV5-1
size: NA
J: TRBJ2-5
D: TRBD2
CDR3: CASSLELAEETQYF
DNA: TGCGCCAGCAGCTTGGAGCTAGCGGAAGAGACCCAGTACTTC

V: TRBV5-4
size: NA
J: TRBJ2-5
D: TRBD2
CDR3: CASSLWTSGRETQYF
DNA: TGTGCCAGCAGCCTCTGGACTAGCGGGAGGGAGACCCAGTACTTC

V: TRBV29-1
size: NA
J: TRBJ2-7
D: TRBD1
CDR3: CSVEDRDRGQTYEQYF
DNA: TGCAGCGTTGAAGATCGCGACAGGGGGCAAACCTACGAGCAGTACTTC

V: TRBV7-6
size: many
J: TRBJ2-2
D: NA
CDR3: CASSLAPAMNTGELFF
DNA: TGTGCCAGCAGCTTAGCCCCAGCAATGAACACCGGGGAGCTGTTTTTT

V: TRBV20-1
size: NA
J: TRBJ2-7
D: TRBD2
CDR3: CSATRREGYEQYF
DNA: TGCAGTGCTACGCGGCGGGAGGGCTACGAGCAGTACTTC

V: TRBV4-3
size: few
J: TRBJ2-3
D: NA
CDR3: CASSVQTGSADTQYF
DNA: TGCGCCAGCAGCGTCCAAACCGGCTCGGCCGATACGCAGTATTTT

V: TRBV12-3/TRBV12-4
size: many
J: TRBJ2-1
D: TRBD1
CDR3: CASSYRDRANEQFF
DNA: TGTGCCAGCAGCTACCGGGACAGGGCCAATGAGCAGTTCTTC

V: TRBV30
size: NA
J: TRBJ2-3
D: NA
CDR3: CAWSRWITDTQYF
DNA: TGTGCCTGGAGTCGCTGGATCACAGATACGCAGTATTTT

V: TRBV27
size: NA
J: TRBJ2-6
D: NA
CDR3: CASRRGSYSSGANVLTF
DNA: TGTGCCAGCCGTCGCGGCAGCTATTCATCTGGGGCCAACGTCCTGACTTTC

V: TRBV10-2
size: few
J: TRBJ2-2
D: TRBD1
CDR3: CASALTGDNGELFF
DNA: TGCGCCAGCGCCCTGACAGGGGACAACGGGGAGCTGTTTTTT

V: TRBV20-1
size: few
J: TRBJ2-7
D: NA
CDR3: CSARDSHEQYF
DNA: TGCAGTGCTAGAGATTCACACGAGCAGTACTTC

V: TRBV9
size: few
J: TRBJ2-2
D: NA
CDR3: CASSVGIVTGELFF
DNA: TGTGCCAGCAGCGTCGGAATAGTGACCGGGGAGCTGTTTTTT

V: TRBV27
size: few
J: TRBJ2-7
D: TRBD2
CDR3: CASSRLAGDSYEQYF
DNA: TGTGCCAGCAGTAGACTAGCGGGAGATTCCTACGAGCAGTACTTC

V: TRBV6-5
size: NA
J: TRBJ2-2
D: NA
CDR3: CASSSQITRAGELFF
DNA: TGTGCCAGCAGTTCTCAAATAACCCGGGCCGGGGAGCTGTTTTTT

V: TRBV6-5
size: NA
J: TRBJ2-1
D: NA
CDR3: CASSYDSYNEQFF
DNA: TGTGCCAGCAGTTACGACAGCTACAATGAGCAGTTCTTC

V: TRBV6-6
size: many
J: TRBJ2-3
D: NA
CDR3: CASSYDDTQYF
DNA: TGTGCCAGCAGTTACGACGATACGCAGTATTTT

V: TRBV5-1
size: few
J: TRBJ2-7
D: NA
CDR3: CASSLDGGRSDYEQYF
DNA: TGCGCCAGCAGCTTGGACGGAGGTCGGTCGGACTACGAGCAGTACTTC

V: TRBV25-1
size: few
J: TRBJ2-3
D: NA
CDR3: CASSESSRFSSTDTQYF
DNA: TGTGCCAGCAGTGAATCCTCTAGGTTCTCTAGCACAGATACGCAGTATTTT

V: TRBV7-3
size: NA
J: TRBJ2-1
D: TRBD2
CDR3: CASSLGLGSSYNEQFF
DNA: TGTGCCAGCAGCCTCGGACTAGGCAGCTCCTACAATGAGCAGTTCTTC

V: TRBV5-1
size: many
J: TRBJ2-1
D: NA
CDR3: CASSLGTPSSYNEQFF
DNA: TGCGCCAGCAGCCTAGGGACACCGAGCTCCTACAATGAGCAGTTCTTC

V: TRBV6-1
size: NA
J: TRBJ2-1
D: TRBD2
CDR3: CASSVLAGGGVNEQFF
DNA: TGTGCCAGCAGTGTTCTAGCGGGAGGTGGGGTGAATGAGCAGTTCTTC

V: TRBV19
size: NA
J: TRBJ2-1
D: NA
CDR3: CASRIGSRGEQFF
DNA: TGTGCCAGTAGGATAGGGTCGCGGGGTGAGCAGTTCTTC

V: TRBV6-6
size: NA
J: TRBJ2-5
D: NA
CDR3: CASSYIQSQETQYF
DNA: TGTGCCAGCAGTTACATACAGTCCCAAGAGACCCAGTACTTC

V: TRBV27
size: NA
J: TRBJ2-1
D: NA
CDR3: CASSLPAPGNEQFF
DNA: TGTGCCAGCAGTTTACCGGCCCCGGGGAATGAGCAGTTCTTC

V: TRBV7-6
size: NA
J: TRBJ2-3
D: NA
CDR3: CASSLEAASTDTQYF
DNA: TGTGCCAGCAGCTTAGAGGCAGCTAGCACAGATACGCAGTATTTT